A single sample is the source of the 5 T cell receptor beta chains below, sequenced in a study of blood T cell repertoires in COVID-19. Here immunoSEQ multiplex PCR was the method, and the copy in TCRdb shows in-frame clones only, minus some. Of roughly 330,000 clones in the sample, more than 75% were seen once. Input material: PBMCs or T cells enriched from blood (not recorded which). These receptors came from a woman between 18 and 30 years old who had recovered from COVID-19.

This clone was seen a handful of times. This chain joins TRBV6-5 and TRBJ1-2; 11 bases are a match to TRBD1. The V and J ends lost 6 bases and 7 bases, in that order; junction bases with no gene match: 7. The CDR3 sequence is 14 residues long. Germline values: CDR1 MNHEY, CDR2 SVGAGI. The CDR3 nucleotides are TGTGCCAGCAGCCTCGGACAGGGGGCGTCTGGCTACACCTTC. It yields the protein CASSLGQGASGYTF.

The chain carries TRBV6-5 and TRBJ1-5, with D tentatively TRBD1 (5 bases). Germline CDR1 and CDR2: MNHEY and SVGAGI. The V end lost 6 bases, the J end lost 2 bases, and 11 bases lay between the germline ends. CDR3 size: 14 residues. This CDR3 reads CASSRQKGNQPQHF. The CDR3 region has the DNA TGTGCCAGCAGCAGACAGAAAGGCAATCAGCCCCAGCATTTT.

This clone has a single count. This CDR3 is also generated by other DNA sequences in the sample. The chain is built from TRBV6-5 and TRBJ1-3; TRBD1 matches 7 bases. Germline V gene sequence: CDR1 MNHEY, CDR2 SVGAGI. V was pared by 6 bases and J by 0 bases, with 5 bases of the junction left unmatched. The CDR3 runs 15 residues. CDR3 protein: CASSLSGGSGNTIYF. The CDR3 DNA reads TGTGCCAGCAGCTTATCAGGGGGCTCTGGAAACACCATATATTTT.

The V call is TRBV5-6, the J call TRBJ2-2; D might be TRBD1 (5 bases). Deletions cut 0 bases from V and 0 bases from J, with 6 bases between. The length of the CDR3 is 15 residues. Per germline, CDR1 SGHDT and CDR2 YYEEEE. The CDR3 here is CASSLEQANTGELFF. The CDR3 DNA reads as TGTGCCAGCAGCTTGGAACAGGCGAACACCGGGGAGCTGTTTTTT.

This chain joins TRBV7-2 and TRBJ2-5; 8 nucleotides align to TRBD2. CDR1 SGHTA and CDR2 FQGNSA come from the germline V gene. CDR3 length: 14 residues. The V segment lost 3 bases and the J segment 5 bases; nucleotides outside the gene matches: 5. This CDR3 is CASSFWGLGETQYF. DNA for the CDR3: TGTGCCAGCAGCTTTTGGGGACTAGGTGAGACCCAGTACTTC.